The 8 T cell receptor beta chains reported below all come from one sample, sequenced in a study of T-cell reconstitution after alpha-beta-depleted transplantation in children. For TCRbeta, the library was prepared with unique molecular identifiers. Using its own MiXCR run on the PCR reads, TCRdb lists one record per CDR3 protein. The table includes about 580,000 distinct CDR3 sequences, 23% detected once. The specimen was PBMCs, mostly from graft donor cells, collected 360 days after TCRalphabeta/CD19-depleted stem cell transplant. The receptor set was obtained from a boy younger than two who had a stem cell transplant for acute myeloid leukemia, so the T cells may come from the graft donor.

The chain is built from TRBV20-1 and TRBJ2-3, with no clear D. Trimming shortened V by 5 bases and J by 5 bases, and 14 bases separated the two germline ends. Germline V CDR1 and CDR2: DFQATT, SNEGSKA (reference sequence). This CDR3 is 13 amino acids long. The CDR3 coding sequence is TGCAGTGCTCCTTCCCAGACGGGAGATACGCAGTATTTT. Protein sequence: CSAPSQTGDTQYF.

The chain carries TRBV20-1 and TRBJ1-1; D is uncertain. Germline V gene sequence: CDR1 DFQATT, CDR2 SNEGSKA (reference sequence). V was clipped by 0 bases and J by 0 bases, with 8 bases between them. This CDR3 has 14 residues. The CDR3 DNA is TGCAGTGCTAGAGATCGTAGCCTGAACACTGAAGCTTTCTTT. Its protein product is CSARDRSLNTEAFF.

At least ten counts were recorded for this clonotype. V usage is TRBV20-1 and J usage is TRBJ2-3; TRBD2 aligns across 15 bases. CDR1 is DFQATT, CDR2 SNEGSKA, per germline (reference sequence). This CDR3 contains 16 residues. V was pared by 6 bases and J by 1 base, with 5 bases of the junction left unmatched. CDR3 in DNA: TGCAGTGCCGGACTAGCGGGGGGGCCTGGCACAGATACGCAGTATTTT. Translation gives CSAGLAGGPGTDTQYF.

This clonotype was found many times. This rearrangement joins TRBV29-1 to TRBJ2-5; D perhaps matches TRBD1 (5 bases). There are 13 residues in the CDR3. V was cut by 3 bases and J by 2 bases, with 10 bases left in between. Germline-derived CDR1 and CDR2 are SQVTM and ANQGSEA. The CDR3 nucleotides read TGCAGCGTTGATGGGGCAGATCAAGAGACCCAGTACTTC. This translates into CSVDGADQETQYF.

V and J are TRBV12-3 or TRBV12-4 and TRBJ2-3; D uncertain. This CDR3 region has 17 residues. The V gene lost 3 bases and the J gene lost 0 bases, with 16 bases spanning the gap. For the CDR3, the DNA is TGTGCCAGCAGTTTCCCGACTGGAATTTCTAGCACAGATACGCAGTATTTT. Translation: CASSFPTGISSTDTQYF.

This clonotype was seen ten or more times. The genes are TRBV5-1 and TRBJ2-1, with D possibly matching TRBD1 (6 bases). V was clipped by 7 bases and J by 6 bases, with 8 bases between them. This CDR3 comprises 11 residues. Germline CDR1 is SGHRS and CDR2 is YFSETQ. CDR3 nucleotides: TGCGCCAGCTTCAGGGGCAATGAGCAGTTCTTC. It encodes CASFRGNEQFF. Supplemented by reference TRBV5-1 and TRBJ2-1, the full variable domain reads KAGVTQTPRYLIKTRGQQVTLSCSPISGHRSVSWYQQTPGQGLQFLFEYFSETQRNKGNFPGRFSGRQFSNSRSEMNVSTLELGDSALYLCASFRGNEQFFGPGTRLTVL.

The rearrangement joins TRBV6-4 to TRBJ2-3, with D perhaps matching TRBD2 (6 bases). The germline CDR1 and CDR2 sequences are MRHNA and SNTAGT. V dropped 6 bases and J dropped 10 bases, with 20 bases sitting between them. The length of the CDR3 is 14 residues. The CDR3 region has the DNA TGTGCCAGCAGGTGGGACTGGGCGGCTCGTGCGCAGTATTTT. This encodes CASRWDWAARAQYF.

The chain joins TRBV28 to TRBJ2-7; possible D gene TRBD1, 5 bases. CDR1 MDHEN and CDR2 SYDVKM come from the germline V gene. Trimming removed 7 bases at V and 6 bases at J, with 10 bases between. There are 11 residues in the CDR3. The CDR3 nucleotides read TGTGCCAGCACCTCAGGGCTCGAGCAGTACGTC. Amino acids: CASTSGLEQYV.